This TCR beta chain was sequenced for a study of Ad26.COV2.S vaccination and SARS-CoV-2 variants. Repertoires were generated with immunoSEQ multiplex PCR, while TCRdb's copy carries only in-frame clones and drops some. The sample holds about 350,000 clones; roughly nine tenths are singletons and the top ten take around 4%. Trimming at V came to 6 bases and at J to 11 bases, leaving 14 bases not matched to a gene. Germline V gives CDR1 MNHEY, CDR2 SVGAGI. This CDR3 contains 14 residues. Overall study results and limits: Substantial breadth was reported for post-vaccination spike-specific CD8+ and CD4+ T cells. Responses of T cells in total may have been underestimated by the TCR breadth and depth analyses.

Regarding this clone: What it recognizes is unknown.

J is TRBJ1-1 and V is TRBV6-5, with 8 bases matching TRBD1. The sequence came from a human donor who had recovered from COVID-19. This specimen consisted of peripheral blood, obtained after recovery from COVID-19. In nucleotides, the CDR3 is TGTGCCAGCAGCCCCCTCCAGGGGGCGGGGGATGCTTTCTTT. It specifies CASSPLQGAGDAFF.